Reported below is one T cell receptor (beta chain). The sample comes from a study of blood T cell repertoires in COVID-19. About the research overall: Researchers got acute and convalescent COVID-19 samples from the United States, Italy and Spain. In each case, the material was cDNA or gDNA derived from T cells, B-cell-depleted T cells, or PBMCs.

Per germline, CDR1 GTSNPN and CDR2 SVGIG (reference sequence). The CDR3 runs 17 residues. Between the trimmed V and J ends, which lost 0 bases and 1 base, there was a span of 16 bases. In the study's own analysis: Quantification of nucleated cells was approximated via reference gene primer amplification. The data were produced by immunoSEQ multiplex PCR, yet TCRdb's version contains in-frame clones alone and is incomplete. D and trimming were read from the DNA, whereas the V and J calls and clone size are those reported in that table. The sample records around 50,000 clones, more than 75% being singletons.

The sequence derives from a woman aged 80 or over with acute or convalescent COVID-19. The chain links TRBV30 to TRBJ1-5; weak D call: TRBD1 (5 bases). Sequenced material: peripheral blood. Written as DNA, the CDR3 is TGTGCCTGGAGTGTAGTGTGGCAGGGTGGGAGCAATCAGCCCCAGCATTTT. Its protein product is CAWSVVWQGGSNQPQHF.